This T cell receptor (beta chain) stems from a study of beta chain features in type 1 diabetes. Study outcomes and limitations: For type 1 diabetes patients, VDJ junctions showed fewer insertions and more deletions. Shorter TCRB CDR3s, moderately but significantly so, marked every one of the four CD4+ subsets in Type 1 diabetes patients.

The table lists this clone with a few counts. Its antigen is not identified. A read error may account for a junction end that differs from germline. The CDR3 is made up of 14 amino acids. Germline-derived CDR1 and CDR2 are SSHAT and FNYEAQ (reference sequence). Reverse transcription of all isolated RNA meant that expressed TCRB transcripts were sequenced. Sequenced by immunoSEQ multiplex PCR; TCRdb stores in-frame clones only, minus some. The table lists under 350,000 clones, around 24% of them singletons. The genes are TRBV7-7 and TRBJ2-5, with D maybe TRBD1 (5 bases). The clonotype was recovered from a woman aged 30 to 39 with type 1 diabetes. Source material: naive CD4+ T cells from blood. CDR3 coding DNA: TGTGCTAGCAGCCCCGACAGACACCAAGAGACCCAGTACTTC. Translation: CASSPDRHQETQYF.